The 19 T cell receptor beta chains in this list originate from one sample, sequenced in a study of blood T cell repertoires in COVID-19. The table came from immunoSEQ multiplex PCR; TCRdb's copy has only in-frame clones and leaves some out. The table includes about 160,000 clones, approximately 80% detected once. The sample comprised peripheral blood. The receptors were sampled from a woman of 80 years or more with acute or convalescent COVID-19.

The chain employs TRBV6-1 and TRBJ1-5; D gene unclear. CDR1 is MNHNS and CDR2 is SASEGT in the germline V gene. Trimming took 3 bases from V and 1 from J, leaving 10 bases between them. There are 15 residues in the CDR3. DNA for the CDR3: TGTGCCAGCAGTGACCCGGGTGTGAGCAATCAGCCCCAGCATTTT. Its translation is CASSDPGVSNQPQHF.

The chain links TRBV5-4 to TRBJ2-7; D perhaps matches TRBD2 (6 bases). Trimming removed 2 bases from V and 0 bases from J, with 9 bases in between. CDR1 SGHNT and CDR2 YYREEE come from the germline V gene (reference sequence). CDR3 length: 14 residues. The CDR3 coding sequence is TGTGCCAGCAGCTTAGATAGCGGCTCCTACGAGCAGTACTTC. It yields the protein CASSLDSGSYEQYF.

V usage is TRBV6-5 and J usage is TRBJ2-7, with 13 bases that match TRBD2. J was trimmed by 2 bases and V by 7 bases; bases with no gene match: 5. CDR1 and CDR2 from the germline V gene are MNHEY and SVGAGI. The length of the CDR3 is 15 residues. For the CDR3, the DNA is TGTGCCAGCACCCGGGGACTAGCGGGAACCTACGAGCAGTACTTC. Translated, it gives CASTRGLAGTYEQYF.

J is TRBJ2-3 and V is TRBV11-2, with D perhaps matching TRBD2 (5 bases). Trimming cost V 2 bases and J 6 bases, with 12 bases left between them. Looked up from germline, CDR1 is SGHAT and CDR2 is FQNNGV. CDR3 length equals 14 residues. Written as DNA, the CDR3 is TGTGCCAGCAGCTTAAGATCTCGAGGGGATACGCAGTATTTT. It yields the protein CASSLRSRGDTQYF.

The CDR3 DNA reads as TGTGCCAGCAGGAGGGGACAGGGGCTTGGAAACACCATATATTTT. Translated: CASRRGQGLGNTIYF. J is TRBJ1-3 and V is TRBV2; 10 nucleotides match TRBD1. Trimming took 6 bases from V and 3 from J; bases not matched to a gene: 5. This CDR3 is built from 15 residues. Looked up from germline, CDR1 is SNHLY and CDR2 is FYNNEI. Combining the CDR3 with reference TRBV2 and TRBJ1-3 gives the whole variable domain EPEVTQTPSHQVTQMGQEVILRCVPISNHLYFYWYRQILGQKVEFLVSFYNNEISEKSEIFDDQFSVERPDGSNFTLKIRSTKLEDSAMYFCASRRGQGLGNTIYFGEGSWLTVV.

This clone has a handful of counts. The rearrangement joins TRBV15 to TRBJ1-1; 7 bases map to TRBD1. V shed 3 bases and J 10 bases; nucleotides not matched to a gene: 8. CDR3 length: 13 amino acids. Germline V gene lookup returns CDR1 LNHNV and CDR2 YYDKDF (reference sequence). CDR3 DNA: TGTGCCACCAGCAGCGTGCTGACAGGGACAGCTTTCTTT. Translation: CATSSVLTGTAFF.

J is TRBJ2-1 and V is TRBV7-2; 13 bases are a match to TRBD2. The length of the CDR3 is 16 residues. Germline loops: CDR1 SGHTA, CDR2 FQGNSA. The V gene end was trimmed by 4 bases and the J gene end by 9 bases; junction bases not matched to a gene: 9. For the CDR3, the DNA is TGTGCCAGCAGCTCACCGGGACTAGCGGGACAGGGTGAGCAGTTCTTC. This encodes CASSSPGLAGQGEQFF.

A remark on this clone: The sample contains more than one DNA sequence encoding this CDR3. J is TRBJ1-1 and V is TRBV27; D is possibly TRBD1 (6 bases). The CDR3 consists of 12 residues. With 3 bases removed from V and 8 bases from J, the gap between germline ends came to 10 bases. Germline CDR1 MNHEY, CDR2 SMNVEV (reference sequence). The CDR3 bases are TGTGCCAGCAGTTTTCTGGGGACAGAAGCTTTCTTT. It encodes CASSFLGTEAFF.

This clone was observed a handful of times. The V call is TRBV19, the J call TRBJ1-2; a possible D gene is TRBD1 (6 bases). V was shortened by 3 bases and J by 8 bases, with 10 bases between the two germline ends. The length of the CDR3 is 12 residues. CDR1 is LNHDA and CDR2 is SQIVND in the germline V gene (reference sequence). The CDR3 DNA sequence: TGTGCCAGTAGTATGACAGGTTACGGCTACACCTTC. Translation gives CASSMTGYGYTF.

This clone came up once. The J gene is TRBJ2-2, the V gene TRBV7-2, with D possibly TRBD2 on 6 matching bases. The V gene's germline CDR1 is SGHTA and CDR2 FQGNSA. Between the trimmed V and J ends, which lost 3 bases and 1 base, there was a span of 21 bases. This CDR3 spans 19 amino acids. CDR3 in DNA: TGTGCCAGCAGCTTCCCCTTATCCGTGTGGGAGGAGAACACCGGGGAGCTGTTTTTT. Translating it yields CASSFPLSVWEENTGELFF.

V and J are TRBV9 and TRBJ2-1; TRBD2 might be the D (6 bases). Germline-derived CDR1 and CDR2 are SGDLS and YYNGEE. This CDR3 is 16 amino acids long. Trimming stripped 1 base from V and 4 bases from J, with 15 bases between. CDR3 sequence (DNA): TGTGCCAGCAGCGTAACCGGGACTCTGGCTTACAATGAGCAGTTCTTC. Translating gives CASSVTGTLAYNEQFF.

This chain connects TRBV27 to TRBJ2-7; D is ambiguous. Trimming left V 3 bases short and J 7 bases short, with 7 bases between. Germline V CDR1 and CDR2: MNHEY, SMNVEV (reference sequence). The CDR3 spans 11 residues. CDR3 protein: CASSFGWEQYF. CDR3 DNA: TGTGCCAGCAGTTTCGGGTGGGAGCAGTACTTC.

The chain recombines TRBV3-1 (or the pseudogene TRBV3-2) with TRBJ1-5, with D possibly matching TRBD1 (6 bases). The CDR3 runs to 15 residues. Germline V gene data show CDR1 as LGHDT and CDR2 as YNNKEL (reference sequence). The V and J ends lost 1 base and 7 bases respectively, with 14 bases between them. This CDR3 is CASSQASWGQQPQHF. The CDR3 DNA reads TGTGCCAGCAGCCAAGCTTCTTGGGGGCAGCAGCCCCAGCATTTT.

This chain links TRBV5-6 with TRBJ1-4; possibly TRBD1 for D (5 bases). Per germline, CDR1 SGHDT and CDR2 YYEEEE. V shed 4 bases and J shed 7 bases, with 14 bases lying between them. This CDR3 contains 14 residues. CDR3 nucleotides: TGTGCCAGCAGCCGGACGGGGGTTGGTGAAAAACTGTTTTTT. This encodes CASSRTGVGEKLFF.

This chain connects TRBV2 to TRBJ2-2; D may be TRBD2 (6 bases). Trimming took 7 bases from V and 2 from J, leaving 17 bases between them. Germline V gene lookup returns CDR1 SNHLY and CDR2 FYNNEI. The CDR3 is 16 residues long. The DNA for the CDR3 is TGTGCCAGCACCCAGGAGGGAGGTCTCAACACCGGGGAGCTGTTTTTT. As protein: CASTQEGGLNTGELFF. Full variable domain (missing parts from reference TRBV2 and TRBJ2-2): EPEVTQTPSHQVTQMGQEVILRCVPISNHLYFYWYRQILGQKVEFLVSFYNNEISEKSEIFDDQFSVERPDGSNFTLKIRSTKLEDSAMYFCASTQEGGLNTGELFFGEGSRLTVL.

This rearrangement joins TRBV5-5 to TRBJ2-3; TRBD2 agrees at 12 bases. V lost 4 bases, J lost 6 bases, and 12 bases stayed unmatched. CDR1 is SGHKS and CDR2 is YYEKEE in the germline V gene (reference sequence). CDR3 length: 17 amino acids. The CDR3 bases are TGTGCCAGCAGCCCCGAGGCTAGCGGGAGGGCCTTGGATACGCAGTATTTT. Translated, it gives CASSPEASGRALDTQYF.

This chain links TRBV6-2 or TRBV6-3 with TRBJ2-7; 7 bases map to TRBD2. CDR1 and CDR2 (germline): MNHEY, SVGEGT. V was pared by 6 bases and J by 0 bases, with 5 bases of the junction left unmatched. The CDR3 contains 14 residues. The chain's CDR3 is CASSTAGYSYEQYF. The CDR3 DNA reads TGTGCCAGCAGCACAGCGGGGTACTCCTACGAGCAGTACTTC.

The chain is built from TRBV9 and TRBJ2-1; 7 positions match TRBD2. Germline CDR1 and CDR2: SGDLS and YYNGEE. CDR3 length equals 16 residues. Unmatched junction bases numbered 4, after V lost 0 bases and J lost 1 base. The CDR3 sequence: CASSVGVGGSYNEQFF. CDR3 DNA: TGTGCCAGCAGCGTAGGGGTGGGAGGGTCCTACAATGAGCAGTTCTTC.

The chain carries TRBV5-1 and TRBJ2-3; perhaps TRBD1 as D (8 bases). The CDR3 is made up of 14 amino acids. Germline CDR1 is SGHRS and CDR2 is YFSETQ. V was cut by 0 bases and J by 5 bases, with 10 bases left in between. CDR3 sequence reads: CASSLDRGGDTQYF. The CDR3 bases are TGCGCCAGCAGCTTGGACAGGGGGGGAGATACGCAGTATTTT.